This T cell receptor (beta chain) comes out of a study of identical twins. A universal primer site arose from template switching, and cDNA bore unique molecular identifiers. TCRdb used MiXCR to reprocess the 5' RACE reads, holding one entry per CDR3 protein. The sample consists of about 810,000 distinct CDR3 sequences, roughly an eighth of them appearing once. In this sample, this clonotype turned up a few times. These data were also reused for a study on yellow fever vaccine responses in identical twins.

The sample was PBMCs. The sequence came from a woman between 18 and 29 years old in good health.

The CDR3 sequence is CASTTSRWGELFF. The CDR3 region has the DNA TGTGCCAGCACCACCTCCAGGTGGGGGGAGCTGTTTTTT. This chain links TRBV11-2 with TRBJ2-2, with D unresolved. Germline V gene lookup returns CDR1 SGHAT and CDR2 FQNNGV. This CDR3 is built from 13 residues. Deletions cut 7 bases from V and 8 bases from J, with 14 bases between.